The source of this T cell receptor (beta chain) is a study of CD8+CD57+ T cells in acquired aplastic anemia. Study summary: Across the sorted CD4+ and CD8+ cells, DNA amounts averaged roughly 3 ug.

Whoever was chosen for sequencing had shown CD8+CD57+ cell expansion by flow cytometry. Every patient was diagnosed with severe acquired aplastic anemia. No patient had been given any therapy when blood was sampled. The study profiled TCR beta VDJ and CDR3 using genomic DNA as template. TCRdb ran MiXCR on the reads and lists one entry per CDR3 protein. The sample lists about 200,000 distinct CDR3 sequences; about half were seen once. Germline CDR1 and CDR2: MGHDK and SYGVNS. Deletions cut 6 bases from V and 0 bases from J, with 8 bases between. The CDR3 loop spans 13 amino acids. Details on this clonotype: The antigen is unknown.

Notes on the study in general: Patients versus controls showed no significant CD8+ Simpson's diversity difference.

The sequence was collected from a human donor with aplastic anemia. Sequencing was done on a sample of sorted CD4+, CD8+, or CD8+CD57+ T cells (not recorded which) from PBMCs. The V and J genes are TRBV25-1 and TRBJ1-1; no firm D call. The chain's CDR3 is CASRGGLNTEAFF. Written as DNA, the CDR3 is TGTGCCAGCAGGGGAGGGCTGAACACTGAAGCTTTCTTT.